This is a list of T cell receptor beta chains from one sample in a study of blood T cell repertoires in COVID-19. Repertoires were generated with immunoSEQ multiplex PCR, while TCRdb's copy carries only in-frame clones and drops some. The top ten clones hold roughly 16% of a sample with roughly 47,000 clones, roughly 87% of them seen once. What was sequenced was peripheral blood. The receptors were gathered from a man in his 70s with active COVID-19. CDR3s include the opening cysteine and the closing phenylalanine or tryptophan. Fields, in order: D gene, J gene, clone size, V gene, CDR3 DNA, CDR3 protein. A D gene is named only where the DNA matches it firmly. Not all rows give a size; the values are once, few, many and, for expanded clones, a class.

d_gene: -
j_gene: TRBJ1-4
abundance: -
v_gene: TRBV20-1
CDR3nt: TGCAGTGCTAGAGACCGGGAAAAACTGTTTTTT
CDR3aa: CSARDREKLFF

d_gene: TRBD1
j_gene: TRBJ2-7
abundance: few
v_gene: TRBV5-1
CDR3nt: TGCGCCAGCAGCCTGACTCCTCGGACAGGGGTCGGCCACGAGCAGTACTTC
CDR3aa: CASSLTPRTGVGHEQYF

d_gene: -
j_gene: TRBJ2-1
abundance: -
v_gene: TRBV24-1
CDR3nt: TGTGCCACCAGTGTGGCACAGGGTAGTTCCGATGAGCAGTTCTTC
CDR3aa: CATSVAQGSSDEQFF

d_gene: -
j_gene: TRBJ1-2
abundance: -
v_gene: TRBV6-5
CDR3nt: TGTGCCAGCAGTTACTCTGAGGCGGATAATGGCTACACCTTC
CDR3aa: CASSYSEADNGYTF

d_gene: -
j_gene: TRBJ2-7
abundance: -
v_gene: TRBV7-7
CDR3nt: TGTGCTAGCAGCTTAAGTGGCCTTCACGAGCAGTACTTC
CDR3aa: CASSLSGLHEQYF

d_gene: -
j_gene: TRBJ2-7
abundance: -
v_gene: TRBV6-5
CDR3nt: TGTGCCAGCAGTTTCGACAGGACTAGCTCCTACGAGCAGTACTTC
CDR3aa: CASSFDRTSSYEQYF

d_gene: -
j_gene: TRBJ2-1
abundance: -
v_gene: TRBV6-2/TRBV6-3
CDR3nt: TGTGCCAGCAGTTCAGGGGTTTCCTACAATGAGCAGTTCTTC
CDR3aa: CASSSGVSYNEQFF

d_gene: -
j_gene: TRBJ1-4
abundance: -
v_gene: TRBV12-3/TRBV12-4
CDR3nt: TGTGCCAGCAGTCCCTTAGGACAAGGGCTGTTTTTT
CDR3aa: CASSPLGQGLFF

d_gene: TRBD2
j_gene: TRBJ2-5
abundance: once
v_gene: TRBV20-1
CDR3nt: TGCAGTGCTAGTATCCTAGCGGGGGGGCTGCAACAAGAGACCCAGTACTTC
CDR3aa: CSASILAGGLQQETQYF

d_gene: TRBD2
j_gene: TRBJ2-3
abundance: -
v_gene: TRBV19
CDR3nt: TGTGCCAGTAGTATCGTAGCGGGGGGCACAGATACGCAGTATTTT
CDR3aa: CASSIVAGGTDTQYF

d_gene: TRBD2
j_gene: TRBJ2-5
abundance: -
v_gene: TRBV2
CDR3nt: TGTGCCAGCAGTGCCGAGCGGGGGGGCCGGGAGACCCAGTACTTC
CDR3aa: CASSAERGGRETQYF

d_gene: -
j_gene: TRBJ2-5
abundance: -
v_gene: TRBV3-1/TRBV3-2
CDR3nt: TGTGCCAGCAGCCAAGGGGCTGACCAAGAGACCCAGTACTTC
CDR3aa: CASSQGADQETQYF

d_gene: TRBD2
j_gene: TRBJ2-7
abundance: -
v_gene: TRBV19
CDR3nt: TGTGCCAGTAGTATAGGTCTAGCGGGCTACGAGCAGTACTTC
CDR3aa: CASSIGLAGYEQYF

d_gene: -
j_gene: TRBJ1-6
abundance: once
v_gene: TRBV12-3/TRBV12-4
CDR3nt: TGTGCCAGCAGCCCTACAGGGTTTTCACCCCTCCACTTT
CDR3aa: CASSPTGFSPLHF

d_gene: -
j_gene: TRBJ1-5
abundance: -
v_gene: TRBV30
CDR3nt: TGTGCCTCACGCCTTAGGGGGGGCGCAGGCCAGCCCCAGCATTTT
CDR3aa: CASRLRGGAGQPQHF

d_gene: -
j_gene: TRBJ2-7
abundance: once
v_gene: TRBV7-8
CDR3nt: TGTGCCAGCAGCTTAGACAGGGTGGACGAGCAGTACTTC
CDR3aa: CASSLDRVDEQYF

d_gene: -
j_gene: TRBJ2-3
abundance: -
v_gene: TRBV2
CDR3nt: TGTGCCAGCATTCGGACAGAACTTAGCACAGATACGCAGTATTTT
CDR3aa: CASIRTELSTDTQYF

d_gene: -
j_gene: TRBJ2-3
abundance: -
v_gene: TRBV27
CDR3nt: TGTGCCAGCAGGATCTACCCAAGCACAGATACGCAGTATTTT
CDR3aa: CASRIYPSTDTQYF

d_gene: TRBD1
j_gene: TRBJ2-1
abundance: -
v_gene: TRBV18
CDR3nt: TGTGCCAGCGCGGGACAGGGGGCGTCCGATGAGCAGTTCTTC
CDR3aa: CASAGQGASDEQFF

d_gene: -
j_gene: TRBJ2-5
abundance: -
v_gene: TRBV28
CDR3nt: TGTGCCAGCAGTTTCGGGGTAGGGTGGTCGAGCCAAGAGACCCAGTACTTC
CDR3aa: CASSFGVGWSSQETQYF

d_gene: TRBD2
j_gene: TRBJ2-4
abundance: -
v_gene: TRBV6-2/TRBV6-3
CDR3nt: TGTGCCAGCAGTTACACTAGCGGGGGGGCCGAAAACATTCAGTACTTC
CDR3aa: CASSYTSGGAENIQYF

d_gene: TRBD1
j_gene: TRBJ2-4
abundance: -
v_gene: TRBV6-2/TRBV6-3
CDR3nt: TGTGCCAGCAGTTACGTGACAGGGGGGGAAAACATTCAGTACTTC
CDR3aa: CASSYVTGGENIQYF

d_gene: TRBD2
j_gene: TRBJ2-1
abundance: -
v_gene: TRBV19
CDR3nt: TGTGCCAGTAGTTGGACTAGCGGGGGGCTCGATGAGCAGTTCTTC
CDR3aa: CASSWTSGGLDEQFF

d_gene: TRBD2
j_gene: TRBJ2-7
abundance: once
v_gene: TRBV10-1
CDR3nt: TGCGCCAGCAGTCGACTAGCGGGGGGCTCCTACGAGCAGTACTTC
CDR3aa: CASSRLAGGSYEQYF

d_gene: TRBD1
j_gene: TRBJ2-7
abundance: -
v_gene: TRBV18
CDR3nt: TGTGCCAGCTCACCAGGACAGGTCTACGAGCAGTACTTC
CDR3aa: CASSPGQVYEQYF

d_gene: -
j_gene: TRBJ2-7
abundance: -
v_gene: TRBV6-2/TRBV6-3
CDR3nt: TGTGCCAGCAGTTACTCAGGGGCATCCTCCTACGGGCAGTACTTC
CDR3aa: CASSYSGASSYGQYF

d_gene: TRBD1
j_gene: TRBJ2-7
abundance: -
v_gene: TRBV18
CDR3nt: TGTGCCAGCTCACCAGTGGGACAGGGAAACTACGAGCAGTACTTC
CDR3aa: CASSPVGQGNYEQYF

d_gene: -
j_gene: TRBJ2-7
abundance: -
v_gene: TRBV7-2
CDR3nt: TGTGCCAGCAGCCCTCGGGGGTCGTCCTACGAGCAGTACTTC
CDR3aa: CASSPRGSSYEQYF

d_gene: -
j_gene: TRBJ1-4
abundance: once
v_gene: TRBV27
CDR3nt: TGTGCCAGCAGTTCCGCGGGGGCGCCTAATGAAAAACTGTTTTTT
CDR3aa: CASSSAGAPNEKLFF

d_gene: TRBD2
j_gene: TRBJ2-3
abundance: -
v_gene: TRBV7-9
CDR3nt: TGTGCCAGCAGGCGCGGACTAGCGGGGGTCACAGATACGCAGTATTTT
CDR3aa: CASRRGLAGVTDTQYF

d_gene: -
j_gene: TRBJ2-5
abundance: -
v_gene: TRBV3-1/TRBV3-2
CDR3nt: TGTGCCAGCAGCCAAGCCCCGGGCCAAGAGACCCAGTACTTC
CDR3aa: CASSQAPGQETQYF